This T cell receptor (beta chain) was captured in a study of blood T cell repertoires in COVID-19. Study context: Samples taken during acute and convalescent COVID-19 were collected in the United States, Italy and Spain.

Assay used: immunoSEQ multiplex PCR; TCRdb lists only in-frame clones, some missing. The sample has nearly 400,000 clones, 85% to 90% seen once. In assigning cohorts, the study relied on participant-reported clinical history. Donors of Cohort 3 who recovered were those that had two negative PCRs, clearance, or symptom resolution. J was trimmed by 4 bases and V by 5 bases; bases with no gene match: 5. The CDR3 extends over 14 amino acids. Germline V lookup: CDR1 SEHNR, CDR2 FQNEAQ (reference sequence). The sample comprised PBMCs or T cells enriched from blood (not recorded which). This chain links TRBV7-9 with TRBJ1-2; 9 bases agree with TRBD1. The source of this sequence is a woman aged 25-40 years who had recovered from COVID-19. The CDR3 protein is CASSTGQGGYGYTF. CDR3 DNA: TGTGCCAGCAGCACGGGACAGGGCGGCTATGGCTACACCTTC.